Presented here are 12 T cell receptor beta chains from one specimen sequenced in a study of early stage breast cancer tumors. Only in-frame clones appear in the TCRdb table, and some are missing; sequencing was by immunoSEQ multiplex PCR. This sample has some 75,000 clones, with roughly 84% found just once. Specimen: blood. These receptors originate from a person aged 55-75 years with breast cancer.

The rearrangement links TRBV27 to TRBJ1-1, with TRBD1 matching 8 bases. The germline gives CDR1 MNHEY, CDR2 SMNVEV (reference sequence). The CDR3 contains 14 residues. After removal of 8 bases from V and 1 base from J, the junction contained 6 bases not matched to a gene. The CDR3: CASSPGTGNTEAFF. The CDR3 nucleotides are TGTGCCAGCTCCCCCGGGACAGGGAACACTGAAGCTTTCTTT.

This chain links TRBV7-3 with TRBJ2-7; TRBD2 is a possible D gene (5 bases). Per the germline V gene, CDR1 is SGHTA and CDR2 is FQGTGA. V lost 2 bases and J 11 bases, leaving 16 bases between the germline ends. This CDR3 is built from 13 residues. The CDR3 region has the DNA TGTGCCAGCAGCTTAGTTGAATCGGGGTCGAAGTACTTC. Amino acid sequence: CASSLVESGSKYF.

The CDR3 region is CASSKLGLQLANTGELFF. CDR3 DNA: TGTGCCAGCAGCAAATTAGGACTACAACTCGCGAACACCGGGGAGCTGTTTTTT. The chain carries TRBV9 and TRBJ2-2, with a possible D match to TRBD2 (6 bases). The CDR3 extends over 18 amino acids. Germline-derived CDR1 and CDR2 are SGDLS and YYNGEE. Deletions cut 4 bases from V and 0 bases from J, with 19 bases between.

This clone was recorded a few times. This chain links TRBV30 with TRBJ1-5; D is possibly TRBD1 (6 bases). Germline V lookup: CDR1 GTSNPN, CDR2 SVGIG (reference sequence). CDR3 length: 13 residues. With 5 bases removed from V and 6 bases from J, the gap between germline ends came to 14 bases. CDR3 region: CAWGGREAQPQHF. CDR3 coding DNA: TGTGCCTGGGGGGGCAGGGAGGCTCAGCCCCAGCATTTT.

CDR3 bases: TGTGCCAGTAGTTCTCAAGGGAGGGCTTCCTACGAGCAGTACTTC. Amino acid sequence: CASSSQGRASYEQYF. The rearrangement links TRBV19 to TRBJ2-7, with 7 bases that match TRBD2. V shed 5 bases and J 1 base; nucleotides not matched to a gene: 8. CDR1 and CDR2 from the germline V gene are LNHDA and SQIVND (reference sequence). The CDR3 runs to 15 residues. Full variable domain (remainder filled in from reference TRBV19 and TRBJ2-7): DGGITQSPKYLFRKEGQNVTLSCEQNLNHDAMYWYRQDPGQGLRLIYYSQIVNDFQKGDIAEGYSVSREKKESFPLTVTSAQKNPTAFYLCASSSQGRASYEQYFGPGTRLTVT.

J is TRBJ1-2 and V is TRBV7-8; 7 bases agree with TRBD1. This CDR3 region has 14 residues. V shed 3 bases and J 4 bases; nucleotides not matched to a gene: 5. Germline lookup yields CDR1 SGHVS and CDR2 FQNEAQ. CDR3 residues: CASSFSGQTYGYTF. The CDR3 nucleotides read TGTGCCAGCAGCTTTTCGGGACAGACCTATGGCTACACCTTC.

The chain has TRBV7-9 and TRBJ2-6; D is possibly TRBD2 (6 bases). The CDR3 contains 13 residues. Germline values: CDR1 SEHNR, CDR2 FQNEAQ (reference sequence). The CDR3 sequence: CALRRGGANVLTF. CDR3 sequence (DNA): TGTGCGCTCCGGCGGGGAGGGGCCAACGTCCTGACTTTC.

J is TRBJ1-2 and V is TRBV5-1; D is undetermined. This CDR3 is built from 13 residues. Germline V gene data show CDR1 as SGHRS and CDR2 as YFSETQ. Trimming removed 0 bases from V and 6 bases from J, with 9 bases in between. The CDR3 protein is CASSLVVRDGYTF. DNA of the CDR3: TGCGCCAGCAGCTTGGTGGTTAGAGATGGCTACACCTTC.

V gene TRBV18 combines with J gene TRBJ1-4, with 7 nucleotides matching TRBD1. CDR1 KGHSH and CDR2 LQKENI come from the germline V gene. The CDR3 sequence is 14 residues long. V trimming: 5 bases; J trimming: 4 bases; junction bases outside the gene matches: 4. CDR3 coding DNA: TGTGCCAGCTCATTCCGGGACAGTAATGAAAAACTGTTTTTT. The encoded protein is CASSFRDSNEKLFF.

The chain joins TRBV28 to TRBJ1-3, with D tentatively TRBD1 (6 bases). V was shortened by 5 bases and J by 4 bases, with 18 bases between the two germline ends. The CDR3 runs to 16 residues. The germline gives CDR1 MDHEN, CDR2 SYDVKM. CDR3 in amino acids: CASSRSGAPRGNTIYF. The CDR3 coding sequence is TGTGCCAGCAGTAGATCAGGGGCTCCGAGGGGAAACACCATATATTTT.

This CDR3 reads CSALSGERGEKLFF. The CDR3 nucleotides are TGCAGCGCCCTGAGCGGGGAGCGGGGTGAAAAACTGTTTTTT. The rearrangement links TRBV29-1 to TRBJ1-4; D gene unclear. From germline, CDR1 is SQVTM and CDR2 ANQGSEA. The V end was cut by 7 bases, the J end by 7 bases, with 19 bases between. CDR3 length equals 14 residues.

The V call is TRBV2, the J call TRBJ2-3, with D maybe TRBD2 (6 bases). V lost 6 bases, J lost 4 bases, and 11 bases lay in between. Per the germline V gene, CDR1 is SNHLY and CDR2 is FYNNEI. This CDR3 is built from 13 residues. The CDR3 loop is CASSVGGADTQYF. The CDR3 bases are TGTGCCAGCAGCGTGGGGGGAGCAGATACGCAGTATTTT.